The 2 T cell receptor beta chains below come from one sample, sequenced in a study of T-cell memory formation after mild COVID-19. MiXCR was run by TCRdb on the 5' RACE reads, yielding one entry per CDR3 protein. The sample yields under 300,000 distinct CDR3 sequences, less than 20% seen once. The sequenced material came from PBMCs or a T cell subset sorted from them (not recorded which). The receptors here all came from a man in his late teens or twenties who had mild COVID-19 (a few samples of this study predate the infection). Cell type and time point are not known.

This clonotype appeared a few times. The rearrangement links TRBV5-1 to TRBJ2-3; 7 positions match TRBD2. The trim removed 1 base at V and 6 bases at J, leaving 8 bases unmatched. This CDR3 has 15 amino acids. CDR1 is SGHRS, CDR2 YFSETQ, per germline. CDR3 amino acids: CASSLTGGPVDTQYF. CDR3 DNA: TGCGCCAGCAGCTTGACGGGAGGACCTGTGGATACGCAGTATTTT.

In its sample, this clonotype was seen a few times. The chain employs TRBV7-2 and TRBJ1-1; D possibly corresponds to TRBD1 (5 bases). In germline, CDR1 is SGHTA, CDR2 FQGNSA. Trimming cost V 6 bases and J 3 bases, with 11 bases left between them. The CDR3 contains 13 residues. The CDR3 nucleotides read TGTGCCAGCAGATTGGAAGGGGACACTGAAGCTTTCTTT. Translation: CASRLEGDTEAFF.